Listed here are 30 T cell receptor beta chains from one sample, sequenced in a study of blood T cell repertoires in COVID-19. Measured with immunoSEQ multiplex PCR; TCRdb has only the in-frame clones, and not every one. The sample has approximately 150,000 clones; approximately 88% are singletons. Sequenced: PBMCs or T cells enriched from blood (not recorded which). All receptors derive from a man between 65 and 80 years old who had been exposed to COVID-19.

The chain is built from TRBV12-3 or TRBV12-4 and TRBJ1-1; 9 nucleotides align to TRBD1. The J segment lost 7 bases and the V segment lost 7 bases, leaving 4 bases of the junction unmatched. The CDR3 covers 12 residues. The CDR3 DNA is TGTGCCAGCACCGGACAGGGGTTTGAAGCTTTCTTT. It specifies CASTGQGFEAFF.

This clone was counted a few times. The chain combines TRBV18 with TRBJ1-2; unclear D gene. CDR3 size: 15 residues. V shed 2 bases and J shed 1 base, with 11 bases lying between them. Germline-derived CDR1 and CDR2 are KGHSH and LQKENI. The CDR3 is CASSPSGGDNYGYTF. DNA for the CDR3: TGTGCCAGCTCACCAAGTGGCGGAGATAACTATGGCTACACCTTC. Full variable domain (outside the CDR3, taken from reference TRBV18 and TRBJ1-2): NAGVMQNPRHLVRRRGQEARLRCSPMKGHSHVYWYRQLPEEGLKFMVYLQKENIIDESGMPKERFSAEFPKEGPSILRIQQVVRGDSAAYFCASSPSGGDNYGYTFGSGTRLTVV.

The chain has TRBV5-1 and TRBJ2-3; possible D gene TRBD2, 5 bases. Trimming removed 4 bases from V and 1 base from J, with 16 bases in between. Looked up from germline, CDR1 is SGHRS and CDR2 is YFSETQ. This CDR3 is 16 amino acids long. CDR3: CASSPGGGYGTDTQYF. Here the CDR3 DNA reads TGCGCCAGCAGCCCCGGCGGCGGGTACGGCACAGATACGCAGTATTTT.

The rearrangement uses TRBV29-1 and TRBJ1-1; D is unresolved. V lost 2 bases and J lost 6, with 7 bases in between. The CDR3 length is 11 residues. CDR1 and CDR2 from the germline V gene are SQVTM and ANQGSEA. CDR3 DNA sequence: TGCAGCGTTGAACGGGGTCCTGAAGCTTTCTTT. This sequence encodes CSVERGPEAFF.

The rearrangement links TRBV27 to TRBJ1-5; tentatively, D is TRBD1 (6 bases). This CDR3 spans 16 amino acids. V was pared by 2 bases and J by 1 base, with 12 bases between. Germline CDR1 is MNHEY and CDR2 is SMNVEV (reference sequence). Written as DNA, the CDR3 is TGTGCCAGCAGTTTAATAGGGGGTGAAAGCAATCAGCCCCAGCATTTT. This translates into CASSLIGGESNQPQHF.

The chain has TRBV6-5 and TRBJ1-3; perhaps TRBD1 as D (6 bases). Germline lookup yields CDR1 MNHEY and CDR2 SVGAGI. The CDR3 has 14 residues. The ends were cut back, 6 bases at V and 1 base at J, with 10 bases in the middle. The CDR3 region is CASRTGSSGNTIYF. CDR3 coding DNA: TGTGCCAGCAGAACAGGGTCGTCTGGAAACACCATATATTTT.

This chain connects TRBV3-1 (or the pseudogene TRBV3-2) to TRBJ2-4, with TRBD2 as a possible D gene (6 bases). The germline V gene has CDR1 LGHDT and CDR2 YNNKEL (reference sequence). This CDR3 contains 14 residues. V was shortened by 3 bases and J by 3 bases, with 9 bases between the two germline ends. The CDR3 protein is CASSQRGGKNIQYF. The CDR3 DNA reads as TGTGCCAGCAGCCAGAGGGGAGGCAAAAACATTCAGTACTTC.

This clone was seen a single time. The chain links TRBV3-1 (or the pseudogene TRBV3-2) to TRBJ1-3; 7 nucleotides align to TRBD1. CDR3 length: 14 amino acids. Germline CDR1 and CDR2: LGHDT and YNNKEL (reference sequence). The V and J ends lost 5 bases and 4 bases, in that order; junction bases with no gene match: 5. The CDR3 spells CASSSRDSGNTIYF. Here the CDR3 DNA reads TGTGCCAGCAGCTCGAGGGACAGCGGAAACACCATATATTTT.

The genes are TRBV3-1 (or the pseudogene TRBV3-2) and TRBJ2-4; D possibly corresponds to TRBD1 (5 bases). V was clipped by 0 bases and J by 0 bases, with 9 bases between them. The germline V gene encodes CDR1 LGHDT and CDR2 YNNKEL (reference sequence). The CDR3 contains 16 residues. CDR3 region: CASSQEGVLAKNIQYF. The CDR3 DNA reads TGTGCCAGCAGCCAAGAAGGGGTCCTAGCCAAAAACATTCAGTACTTC.

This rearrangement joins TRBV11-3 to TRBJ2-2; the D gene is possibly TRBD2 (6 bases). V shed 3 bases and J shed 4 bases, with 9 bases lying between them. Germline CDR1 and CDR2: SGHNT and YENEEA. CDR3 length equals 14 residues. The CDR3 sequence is CASSLGAGTGELFF. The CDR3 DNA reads TGTGCCAGCAGCTTGGGAGCGGGCACCGGGGAGCTGTTTTTT.

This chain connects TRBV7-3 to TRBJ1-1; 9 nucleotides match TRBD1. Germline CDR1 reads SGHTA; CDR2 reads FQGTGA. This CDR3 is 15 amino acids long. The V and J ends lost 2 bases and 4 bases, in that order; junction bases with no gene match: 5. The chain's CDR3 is CASSLSTGGVTEAFF. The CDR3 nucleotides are TGTGCCAGCAGCTTATCTACAGGGGGCGTCACTGAAGCTTTCTTT.

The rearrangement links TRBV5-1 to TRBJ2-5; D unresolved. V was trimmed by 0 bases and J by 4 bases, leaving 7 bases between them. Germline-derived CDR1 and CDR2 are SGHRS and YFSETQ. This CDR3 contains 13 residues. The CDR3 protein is CASSLGLGETQYF. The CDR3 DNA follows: TGCGCCAGCAGCTTGGGACTTGGAGAGACCCAGTACTTC. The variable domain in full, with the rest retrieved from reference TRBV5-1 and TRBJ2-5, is KAGVTQTPRYLIKTRGQQVTLSCSPISGHRSVSWYQQTPGQGLQFLFEYFSETQRNKGNFPGRFSGRQFSNSRSEMNVSTLELGDSALYLCASSLGLGETQYFGPGTRLLVL.

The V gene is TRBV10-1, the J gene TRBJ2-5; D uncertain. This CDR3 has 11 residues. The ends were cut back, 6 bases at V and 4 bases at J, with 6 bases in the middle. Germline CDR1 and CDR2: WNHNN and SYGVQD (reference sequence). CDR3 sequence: CASSPGETQYF. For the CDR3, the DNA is TGCGCCAGCAGCCCGGGAGAGACCCAGTACTTC.

In nucleotides, the CDR3 is TGTGCCAGCAGCTCAGGGGGGAAGGTTGTTACCGGGGAGCTGTTTTTT. This sequence encodes CASSSGGKVVTGELFF. This chain uses TRBV5-4 with TRBJ2-2, with D tentatively TRBD1 (7 bases). Deletions cut 3 bases from V and 5 bases from J, with 17 bases between. CDR3 length equals 16 residues. Per germline, CDR1 SGHNT and CDR2 YYREEE (reference sequence).

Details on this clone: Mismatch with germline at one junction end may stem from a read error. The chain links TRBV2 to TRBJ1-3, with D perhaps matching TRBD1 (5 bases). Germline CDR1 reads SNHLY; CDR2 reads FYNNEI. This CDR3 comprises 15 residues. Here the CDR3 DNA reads TGTGCCAGCAGTCCTGACAGCTTTCCTGGGAACACCATATATTTT. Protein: CASSPDSFPGNTIYF.

CDR3 loop: CASRVGAGTSGGYGYTF. The DNA of the CDR3 is TGTGCCAGCCGCGTGGGTGCAGGGACTTCTGGAGGCTATGGCTACACCTTC. The chain is built from TRBV28 and TRBJ1-2, with D perhaps TRBD1 (5 bases). Germline loops: CDR1 MDHEN, CDR2 SYDVKM. CDR3 length: 17 amino acids. V was clipped by 8 bases and J by 4 bases, with 26 bases between them.

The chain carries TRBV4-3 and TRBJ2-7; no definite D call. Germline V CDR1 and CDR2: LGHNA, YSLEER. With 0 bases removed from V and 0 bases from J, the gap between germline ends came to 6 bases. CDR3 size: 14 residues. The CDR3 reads CASSQEHNSYEQYF. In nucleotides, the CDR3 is TGCGCCAGCAGCCAAGAGCACAACTCCTACGAGCAGTACTTC.

CDR3 loop: CASSLEVASSYNEQFF. The CDR3 DNA is TGTGCCAGCAGCTTAGAGGTAGCGAGCTCCTACAATGAGCAGTTCTTC. The V gene is TRBV11-2, the J gene TRBJ2-1, with a tentative D call TRBD2 (5 bases). The CDR3 is made up of 16 amino acids. The germline V gene encodes CDR1 SGHAT and CDR2 FQNNGV. V lost 0 bases, J lost 0 bases, and 9 bases lay in between.

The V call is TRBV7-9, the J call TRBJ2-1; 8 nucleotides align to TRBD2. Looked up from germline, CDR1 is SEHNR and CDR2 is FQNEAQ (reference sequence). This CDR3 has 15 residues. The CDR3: CAGSTSGSSYNEQFF. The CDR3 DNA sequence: TGTGCGGGTTCCACTAGCGGCTCCTCCTACAATGAGCAGTTCTTC.

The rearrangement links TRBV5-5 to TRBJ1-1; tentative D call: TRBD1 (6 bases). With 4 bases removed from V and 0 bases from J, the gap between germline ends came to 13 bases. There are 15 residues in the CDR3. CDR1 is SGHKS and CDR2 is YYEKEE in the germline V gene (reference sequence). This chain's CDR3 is CASSPIQGMNTEAFF. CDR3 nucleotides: TGTGCCAGCAGCCCAATCCAGGGGATGAACACTGAAGCTTTCTTT.

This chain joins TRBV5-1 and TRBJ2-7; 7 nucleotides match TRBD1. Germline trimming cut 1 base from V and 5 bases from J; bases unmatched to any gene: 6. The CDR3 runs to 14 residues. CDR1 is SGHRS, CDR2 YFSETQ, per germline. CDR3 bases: TGCGCCAGCAGCTTGTCGGGACAGCTAAACGAGCAGTACTTC. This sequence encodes CASSLSGQLNEQYF.

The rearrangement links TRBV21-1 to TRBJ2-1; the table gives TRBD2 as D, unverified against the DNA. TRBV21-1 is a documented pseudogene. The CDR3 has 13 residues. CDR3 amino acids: CASNRLALDEQFF. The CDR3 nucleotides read TGTGCCAGCAACCGACTAGCTCTCGATGAGCAGTTCTTC.

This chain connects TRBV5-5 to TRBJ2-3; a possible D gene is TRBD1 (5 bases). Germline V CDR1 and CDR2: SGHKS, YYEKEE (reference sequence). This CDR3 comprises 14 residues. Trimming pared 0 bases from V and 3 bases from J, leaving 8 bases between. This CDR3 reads CASSLGQSTDTQYF. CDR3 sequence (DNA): TGTGCCAGCAGCTTGGGACAGTCAACAGATACGCAGTATTTT.

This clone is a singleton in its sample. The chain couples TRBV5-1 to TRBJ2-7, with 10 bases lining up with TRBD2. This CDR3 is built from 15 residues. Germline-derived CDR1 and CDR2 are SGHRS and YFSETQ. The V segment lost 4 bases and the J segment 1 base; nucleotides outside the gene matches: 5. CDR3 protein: CASSLRTSGSYEQYF. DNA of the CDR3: TGCGCCAGCAGCCTCCGGACTAGCGGTTCCTACGAGCAGTACTTC.

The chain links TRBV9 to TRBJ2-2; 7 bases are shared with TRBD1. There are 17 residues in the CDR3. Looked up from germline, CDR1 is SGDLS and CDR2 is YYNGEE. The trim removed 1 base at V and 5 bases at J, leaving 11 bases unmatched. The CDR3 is CASSVTPGTARTGELFF. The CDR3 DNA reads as TGTGCCAGCAGCGTAACACCGGGGACAGCAAGGACCGGGGAGCTGTTTTTT.

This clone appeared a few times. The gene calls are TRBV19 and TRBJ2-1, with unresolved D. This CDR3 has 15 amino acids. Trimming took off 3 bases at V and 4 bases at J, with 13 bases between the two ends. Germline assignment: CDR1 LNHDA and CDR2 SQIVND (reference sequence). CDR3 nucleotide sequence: TGTGCCAGTAGTATCGTTCCCAACTCATACAATGAGCAGTTCTTC. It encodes CASSIVPNSYNEQFF.

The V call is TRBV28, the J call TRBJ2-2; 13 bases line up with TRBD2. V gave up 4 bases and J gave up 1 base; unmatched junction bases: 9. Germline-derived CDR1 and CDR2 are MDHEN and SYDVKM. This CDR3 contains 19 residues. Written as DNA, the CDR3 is TGTGCCAGCAGTTCCCGGACTAGCGGGAGAAGGGGGAACACCGGGGAGCTGTTTTTT. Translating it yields CASSSRTSGRRGNTGELFF.

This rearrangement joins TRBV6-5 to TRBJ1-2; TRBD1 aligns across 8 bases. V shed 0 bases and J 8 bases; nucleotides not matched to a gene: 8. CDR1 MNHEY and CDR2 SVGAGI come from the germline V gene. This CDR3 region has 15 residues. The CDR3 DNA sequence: TGTGCCAGCAGTTACTCCGAGACAGGGGACAGGGGCTACACCTTC. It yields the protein CASSYSETGDRGYTF.

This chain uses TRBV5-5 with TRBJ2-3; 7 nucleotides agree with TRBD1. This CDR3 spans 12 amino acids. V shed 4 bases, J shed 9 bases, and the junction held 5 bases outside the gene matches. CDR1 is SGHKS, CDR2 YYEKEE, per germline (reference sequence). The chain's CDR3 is CASSTGQLTQYF. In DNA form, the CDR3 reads TGTGCCAGCAGCACGGGACAGTTGACGCAGTATTTT.

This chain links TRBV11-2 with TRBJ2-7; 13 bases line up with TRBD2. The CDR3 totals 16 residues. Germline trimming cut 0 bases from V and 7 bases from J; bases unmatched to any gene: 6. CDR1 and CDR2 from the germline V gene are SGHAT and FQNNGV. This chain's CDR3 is CASSLDGLAGAREQYF. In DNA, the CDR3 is TGTGCCAGCAGCTTAGACGGACTAGCGGGAGCAAGGGAGCAGTACTTC.